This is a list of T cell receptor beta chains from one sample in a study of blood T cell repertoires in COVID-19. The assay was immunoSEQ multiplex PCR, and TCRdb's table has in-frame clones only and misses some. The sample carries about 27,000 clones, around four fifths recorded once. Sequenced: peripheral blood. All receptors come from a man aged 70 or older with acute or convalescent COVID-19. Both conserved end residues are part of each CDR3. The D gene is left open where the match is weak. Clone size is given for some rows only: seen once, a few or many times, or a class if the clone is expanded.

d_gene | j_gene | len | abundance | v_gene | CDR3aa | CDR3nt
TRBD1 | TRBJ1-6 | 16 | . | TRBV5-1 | CASSLAQGSGSSPLHF | TGCGCCAGCAGCTTGGCACAGGGGAGCGGTTCTTCACCCCTCCACTTT
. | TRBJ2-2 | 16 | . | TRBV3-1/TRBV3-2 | CASSQESGSNTGELFF | TGTGCCAGCAGCCAAGAAAGCGGATCGAACACCGGGGAGCTGTTTTTT
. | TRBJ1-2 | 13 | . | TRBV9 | CASSPLGLEGYTF | TGTGCCAGCAGCCCACTTGGATTGGAGGGCTACACCTTC
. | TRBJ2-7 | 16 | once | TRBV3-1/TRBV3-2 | CASSPTWWTSSYEQYF | TGTGCCAGCAGCCCAACCTGGTGGACATCGTCCTACGAGCAGTACTTC
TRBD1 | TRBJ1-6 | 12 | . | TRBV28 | CASTGQGSPLHF | TGTGCCAGCACCGGACAGGGATCACCCCTCCACTTT
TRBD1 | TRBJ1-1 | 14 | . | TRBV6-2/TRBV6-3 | CASSVQGVFTEAFF | TGTGCCAGCAGCGTACAGGGGGTGTTCACTGAAGCTTTCTTT
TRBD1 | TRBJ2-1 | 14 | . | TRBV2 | CAGEQGATYNEQFF | TGTGCCGGGGAACAGGGGGCGACTTACAATGAGCAGTTCTTC
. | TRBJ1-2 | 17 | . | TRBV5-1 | CASSLESPVPGLYGYTF | TGCGCCAGCAGCTTGGAGTCACCAGTCCCTGGCCTCTATGGCTACACCTTC
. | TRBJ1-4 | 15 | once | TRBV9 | CASSAVQGFGEKLFF | TGTGCCAGCAGCGCAGTACAGGGCTTTGGGGAAAAACTGTTTTTT
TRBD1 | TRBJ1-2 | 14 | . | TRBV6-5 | CASSYGQGARGYTF | TGTGCCAGCAGTTACGGGCAGGGGGCGCGAGGCTACACCTTC
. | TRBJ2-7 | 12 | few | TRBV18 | CASSLSGQEQYF | TGTGCCAGCTCCCTCTCCGGACAGGAGCAGTACTTC
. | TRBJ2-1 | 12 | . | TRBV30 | CAWSSGSNEQFF | TGTGCCTGGAGTTCGGGATCCAATGAGCAGTTCTTC
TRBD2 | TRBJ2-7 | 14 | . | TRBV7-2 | CASSFKREAHEQYF | TGTGCCAGCAGCTTCAAGCGGGAGGCTCACGAGCAGTACTTC
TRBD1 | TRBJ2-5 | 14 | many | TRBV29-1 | CSVAGWDRGETQYF | TGCAGCGTTGCGGGCTGGGACAGGGGAGAGACCCAGTACTTC
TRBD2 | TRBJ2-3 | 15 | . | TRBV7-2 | CASSWTSGVTDTQYF | TGTGCCAGCAGCTGGACTAGCGGGGTCACAGATACGCAGTATTTT
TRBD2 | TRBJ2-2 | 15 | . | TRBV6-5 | CASGGLAGEGGELFF | TGTGCCAGCGGGGGACTAGCGGGAGAGGGCGGGGAGCTGTTTTTT
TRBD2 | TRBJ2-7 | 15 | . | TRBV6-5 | CASRLAGGWIYEQYF | TGTGCCAGCAGGCTAGCGGGGGGATGGATCTACGAGCAGTACTTC
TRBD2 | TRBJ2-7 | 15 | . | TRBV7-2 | CASSLGLAGDSEQYF | TGTGCCAGCAGCTTAGGGCTAGCGGGAGATTCCGAGCAGTACTTC
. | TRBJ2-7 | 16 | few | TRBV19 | CASSINLRTDSYEQYF | TGTGCCAGTAGTATTAATCTCAGGACAGACTCCTACGAGCAGTACTTC
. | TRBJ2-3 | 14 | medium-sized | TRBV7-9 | CASMLVAPTDTQYF | TGTGCCAGCATGCTAGTCGCGCCCACAGATACGCAGTATTTT
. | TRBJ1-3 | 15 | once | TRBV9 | CASSARGFSGNTIYF | TGTGCCAGCAGCGCAAGGGGGTTCTCTGGAAACACCATATATTTT
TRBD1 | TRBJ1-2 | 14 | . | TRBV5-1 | CASSSGTGGYGYTF | TGCGCCAGCAGCTCCGGGACAGGAGGCTATGGCTACACCTTC
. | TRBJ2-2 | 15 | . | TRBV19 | CASSISFDGAGELFF | TGTGCCAGTAGTATAAGCTTTGACGGGGCCGGGGAGCTGTTTTTT
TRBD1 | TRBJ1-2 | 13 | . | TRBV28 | CASSLRQGGGYTF | TGTGCCAGCAGTTTAAGACAGGGGGGAGGCTACACCTTC
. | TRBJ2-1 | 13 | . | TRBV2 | CAGKRASYNEQFF | TGTGCCGGCAAGCGGGCCTCCTACAATGAGCAGTTCTTC
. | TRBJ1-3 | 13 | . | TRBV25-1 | CASSASSLGTIYF | TGTGCCAGCAGTGCTAGTTCCTTGGGCACCATATATTTT
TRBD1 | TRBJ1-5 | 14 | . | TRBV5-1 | CASSLGGGNQPQHF | TGCGCCAGCAGCTTAGGAGGGGGCAACCAGCCCCAGCATTTT